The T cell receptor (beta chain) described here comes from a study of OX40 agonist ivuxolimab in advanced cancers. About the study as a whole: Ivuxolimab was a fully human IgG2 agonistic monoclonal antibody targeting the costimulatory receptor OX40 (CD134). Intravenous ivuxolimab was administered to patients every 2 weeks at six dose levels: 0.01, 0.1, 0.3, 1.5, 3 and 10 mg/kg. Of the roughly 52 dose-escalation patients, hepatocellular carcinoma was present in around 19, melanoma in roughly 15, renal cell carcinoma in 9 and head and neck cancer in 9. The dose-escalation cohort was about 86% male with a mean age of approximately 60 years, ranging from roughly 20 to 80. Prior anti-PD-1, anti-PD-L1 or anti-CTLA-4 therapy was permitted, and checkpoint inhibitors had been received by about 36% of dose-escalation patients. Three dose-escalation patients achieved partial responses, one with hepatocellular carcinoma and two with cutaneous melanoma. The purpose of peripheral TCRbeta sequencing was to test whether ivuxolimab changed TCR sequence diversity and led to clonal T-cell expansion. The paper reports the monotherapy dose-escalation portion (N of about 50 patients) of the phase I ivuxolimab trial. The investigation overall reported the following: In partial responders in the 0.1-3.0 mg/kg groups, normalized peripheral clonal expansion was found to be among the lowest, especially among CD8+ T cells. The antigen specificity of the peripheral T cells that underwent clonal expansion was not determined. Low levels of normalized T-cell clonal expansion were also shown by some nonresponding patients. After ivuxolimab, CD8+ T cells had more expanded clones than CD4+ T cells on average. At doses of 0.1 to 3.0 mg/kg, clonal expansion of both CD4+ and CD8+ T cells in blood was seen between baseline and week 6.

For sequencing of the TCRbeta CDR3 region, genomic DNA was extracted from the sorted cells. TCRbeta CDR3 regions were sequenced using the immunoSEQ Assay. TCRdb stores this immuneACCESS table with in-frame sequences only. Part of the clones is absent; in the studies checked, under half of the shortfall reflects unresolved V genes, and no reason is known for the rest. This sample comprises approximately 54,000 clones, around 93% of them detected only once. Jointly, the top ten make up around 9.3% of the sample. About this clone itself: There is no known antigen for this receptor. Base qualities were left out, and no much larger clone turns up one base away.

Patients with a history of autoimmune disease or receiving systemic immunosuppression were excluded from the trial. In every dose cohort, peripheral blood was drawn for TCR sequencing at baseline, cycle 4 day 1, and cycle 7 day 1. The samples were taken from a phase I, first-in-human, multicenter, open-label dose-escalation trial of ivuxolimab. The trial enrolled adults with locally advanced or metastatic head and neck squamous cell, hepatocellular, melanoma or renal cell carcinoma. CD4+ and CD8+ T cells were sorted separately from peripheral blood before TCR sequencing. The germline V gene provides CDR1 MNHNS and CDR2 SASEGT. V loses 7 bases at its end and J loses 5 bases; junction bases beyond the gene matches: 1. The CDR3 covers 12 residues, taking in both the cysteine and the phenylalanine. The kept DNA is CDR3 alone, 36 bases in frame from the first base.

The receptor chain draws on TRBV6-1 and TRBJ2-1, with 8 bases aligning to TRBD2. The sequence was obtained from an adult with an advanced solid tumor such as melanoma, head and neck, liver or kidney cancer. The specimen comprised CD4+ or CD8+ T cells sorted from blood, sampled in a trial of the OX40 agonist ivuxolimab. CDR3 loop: CASKLADNEQFF. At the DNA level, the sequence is TGTGCCAGCAAACTAGCGGACAATGAGCAGTTCTTC.